A single sample is the source of the 9 T cell receptor beta chains below, sequenced in a study of technical replicates of blood from several donors. Here immunoSEQ multiplex PCR was the method, and the copy in TCRdb shows in-frame clones only, minus some. The table includes around 70,000 clones, under 95% detected once. The sequencing input was T cells isolated from PBMCs. These receptors were obtained from a human donor in good health.

This rearrangement joins TRBV4-3 to TRBJ2-1; D remains ambiguous. The V gene lost 1 base and the J gene lost 10 bases, with 11 bases spanning the gap. The CDR3 spans 13 residues. Germline V lookup: CDR1 LGHNA, CDR2 YSLEER. The CDR3 DNA follows: TGCGCCAGCAGCCAAGCGGTAAACGGGGAGCAGTTCTTC. It specifies CASSQAVNGEQFF.

The chain uses TRBV19 and TRBJ2-1; 13 bases line up with TRBD2. V gave up 3 bases and J gave up 5 bases; unmatched junction bases: 16. The CDR3 has 20 amino acids. Germline V gene lookup returns CDR1 LNHDA and CDR2 SQIVND (reference sequence). CDR3: CASSIRPGTSGTVYHNEQFF. The CDR3 DNA reads as TGTGCCAGTAGTATTCGTCCGGGGACTAGCGGGACCGTATACCACAATGAGCAGTTCTTC.

The gene calls are TRBV7-9 and TRBJ1-2, with 7 positions matching TRBD1. This CDR3 has 14 residues. J was trimmed by 1 base and V by 8 bases; bases with no gene match: 7. Germline CDR1 reads SEHNR; CDR2 reads FQNEAQ (reference sequence). CDR3 sequence reads: CASESQGINYGYTF. In DNA, the CDR3 is TGTGCCAGCGAATCACAGGGGATTAACTATGGCTACACCTTC. Filled out from reference TRBV7-9 and TRBJ1-2, the complete variable domain reads DTGVSQNPRHKITKRGQNVTFRCDPISEHNRLYWYRQTLGQGPEFLTYFQNEAQLEKSRLLSDRFSAERPKGSFSTLEIQRTEQGDSAMYLCASESQGINYGYTFGSGTRLTVV.

The chain carries TRBV6-5 and TRBJ1-1; 8 bases are shared with TRBD1. Germline V CDR1 and CDR2: MNHEY, SVGAGI. The CDR3 has 14 residues. The J segment lost 8 bases and the V segment lost 6 bases, leaving 11 bases of the junction unmatched. The CDR3 nucleotides read TGTGCCAGCAGCTTGGACAGGGATGGGCTCGAAGCTTTCTTT. It specifies CASSLDRDGLEAFF.

This rearrangement joins TRBV6-6 to TRBJ2-1, with 9 bases matching TRBD2. There are 12 residues in the CDR3. The V gene's germline CDR1 is MNHNY and CDR2 SVGAGI (reference sequence). V trimming: 5 bases; J trimming: 7 bases; junction bases outside the gene matches: 0. The CDR3 nucleotides are TGTGCCAGCAGTCTAGCGGGAAATGAGCAGTTCTTC. Encoded protein: CASSLAGNEQFF.

This chain links TRBV10-3 with TRBJ2-7; D is perhaps TRBD1 (5 bases). CDR3 length: 13 amino acids. CDR1 and CDR2 (germline): ENHRY, SYGVKD. Between the trimmed V and J ends, which lost 11 bases and 2 bases, there was a span of 16 bases. CDR3 amino acids: CASRTGTPYEQYF. The CDR3 DNA reads TGTGCCTCACGAACAGGTACCCCCTACGAGCAGTACTTC.

This chain links TRBV7-9 with TRBJ2-1; a weak D match, TRBD2 (6 bases). This CDR3 region has 14 residues. From germline, CDR1 is SEHNR and CDR2 FQNEAQ (reference sequence). Trimming cost V 3 bases and J 0 bases, with 6 bases left between them. CDR3: CASSFGSSYNEQFF. In DNA form, the CDR3 reads TGTGCCAGCAGCTTCGGGAGCTCCTACAATGAGCAGTTCTTC.

The rearrangement uses TRBV7-6 and TRBJ2-7; tentatively, D is TRBD1 (6 bases). The CDR3 has 13 amino acids. Germline V gives CDR1 SGHVS, CDR2 FNYEAQ. V gave up 4 bases and J gave up 7 bases, with 14 bases separating them. In DNA, the CDR3 is TGTGCCAGCAGCTCTTACAGGGTAAGGGAGCAGTACTTC. This translates into CASSSYRVREQYF.

The chain is built from TRBV2 and TRBJ2-5; D is ambiguous. CDR3 length equals 11 residues. CDR1 and CDR2 (germline): SNHLY, FYNNEI. Trimming shortened V by 6 bases and J by 1 base, and 3 bases separated the two germline ends. CDR3 nucleotide sequence: TGTGCCAGCAGCTTCCAAGAGACCCAGTACTTC. Protein sequence: CASSFQETQYF.